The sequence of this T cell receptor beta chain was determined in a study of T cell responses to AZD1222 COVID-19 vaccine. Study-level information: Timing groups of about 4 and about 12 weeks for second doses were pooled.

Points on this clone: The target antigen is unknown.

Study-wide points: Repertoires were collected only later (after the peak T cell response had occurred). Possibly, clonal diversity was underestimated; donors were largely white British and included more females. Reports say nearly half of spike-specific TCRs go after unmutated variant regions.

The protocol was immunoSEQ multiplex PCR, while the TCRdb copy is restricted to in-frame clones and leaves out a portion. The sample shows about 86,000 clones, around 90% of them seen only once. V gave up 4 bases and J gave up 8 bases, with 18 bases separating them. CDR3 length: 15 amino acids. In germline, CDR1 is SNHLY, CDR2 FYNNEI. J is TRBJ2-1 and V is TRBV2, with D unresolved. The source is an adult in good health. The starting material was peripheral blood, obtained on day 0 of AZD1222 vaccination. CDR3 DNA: TGTGCCAGCAGTGGTCGAGGTTCACTGAACGATGAGCAGTTCTTC. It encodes CASSGRGSLNDEQFF.